Listed below are T cell receptor beta chains from one sample, sequenced in a study of blood T cell repertoires in COVID-19. Sequencing was performed with immunoSEQ multiplex PCR; in TCRdb, only in-frame clones are kept and a portion is missing. The sample records approximately 200,000 clones, over 75% being singletons. Sequencing was performed on peripheral blood. The receptors stem from a man aged 35 to 55 with active or convalescent COVID-19. The CDR3 runs from the conserved cysteine through the conserved F or W. D genes are given only for firm matches. The size entry is marked missing in some rows and otherwise reads once, few, many or a size class.

size: .
D: .
V: TRBV27
J: TRBJ1-2
DNA: TGTGCCAGCAGTTTATCGAGCGGGAAACCCTATGGCTACACCTTC
CDR3: CASSLSSGKPYGYTF

size: .
D: TRBD1
V: TRBV7-9
J: TRBJ2-5
DNA: TGTGCCAGCAGCTTAAGGGGGCAAGAAGAGACCCAGTACTTC
CDR3: CASSLRGQEETQYF

size: .
D: TRBD1
V: TRBV28
J: TRBJ1-2
DNA: TGTGCCAGCAGGCTCGGACAGGGCGGTGGCTACACCTTC
CDR3: CASRLGQGGGYTF

size: .
D: TRBD2
V: TRBV5-5
J: TRBJ2-3
DNA: TGTGCCAGCAGTCCCACCGTACTAGCGTTACGTAGCACAGATACGCAGTATTTT
CDR3: CASSPTVLALRSTDTQYF

size: .
D: TRBD2
V: TRBV5-4
J: TRBJ2-1
DNA: TGTGCCAGCAGCTTGGCTACGGCTAGCGGGAGGAATGAGCAGTTCTTC
CDR3: CASSLATASGRNEQFF

size: .
D: .
V: TRBV5-1
J: TRBJ1-2
DNA: TGCGCCAGCAGCTTGGAACAGGGCCTCTATGGCTACACCTTC
CDR3: CASSLEQGLYGYTF

size: .
D: .
V: TRBV21-1
J: TRBJ2-1
DNA: TGTGCCACCGATTACGGACTAGCGGGAGTGGGCAATGAGCAGTTCTTC
CDR3: CATDYGLAGVGNEQFF

size: .
D: .
V: TRBV12-3/TRBV12-4
J: TRBJ2-7
DNA: TGTGCCAGCAGCGCAGGGGACTACGAGCAGTACTTC
CDR3: CASSAGDYEQYF

size: .
D: TRBD2
V: TRBV27
J: TRBJ2-7
DNA: TGTGCCAGCCGGAAAAGCGGGGGTCACTCCTACGAGCAGTACTTC
CDR3: CASRKSGGHSYEQYF

size: .
D: .
V: TRBV2
J: TRBJ2-7
DNA: TGTGCCAGCAGCCTTACAGGGCACGAGCAGTACTTC
CDR3: CASSLTGHEQYF

size: .
D: .
V: TRBV4-1
J: TRBJ1-1
DNA: TGCGCCAGCAGCCACCTAGACATACAGGTGGGGTTGAACACTGAAGCTTTCTTT
CDR3: CASSHLDIQVGLNTEAFF

size: once
D: .
V: TRBV7-7
J: TRBJ2-1
DNA: TGTGCTAGCAGCTCCGAACTCGGGGGAGGCTTAAACAATGAGCAGTTCTTC
CDR3: CASSSELGGGLNNEQFF

size: .
D: TRBD1
V: TRBV30
J: TRBJ2-3
DNA: TGTGCCTGGGGGACAGGGGCTGGGGGAGATACGCAGTATTTT
CDR3: CAWGTGAGGDTQYF

size: .
D: .
V: TRBV30
J: TRBJ1-6
DNA: TGTGCCTGGAGTGTGATGGGGGGGGGTTCACCCCTCCACTTT
CDR3: CAWSVMGGGSPLHF

size: .
D: .
V: TRBV5-1
J: TRBJ1-2
DNA: TGCGCCAGCCATCTAGAGACGGGCTATGGCTACACCTTC
CDR3: CASHLETGYGYTF

size: .
D: .
V: TRBV7-8
J: TRBJ1-5
DNA: TGTGCCAGCAGACCCGGGGGGCATCAGCCCCAGCATTTT
CDR3: CASRPGGHQPQHF

size: .
D: .
V: TRBV5-1
J: TRBJ1-2
DNA: TGCGCCAGCAGCTTGGCCGACGGGACAACCATCTATGGCTACACCTTC
CDR3: CASSLADGTTIYGYTF

size: .
D: .
V: TRBV27
J: TRBJ1-4
DNA: TGTGCCAGCAGTTTATCGCCCCAGGGTACTGAAAAACTGTTTTTT
CDR3: CASSLSPQGTEKLFF

size: .
D: TRBD1
V: TRBV19
J: TRBJ1-5
DNA: TGTGCCAGTAGAAGTCGCCCCTTAAGGGACAGGGGGGATCAGCCCCAGCATTTT
CDR3: CASRSRPLRDRGDQPQHF

size: .
D: .
V: TRBV19
J: TRBJ1-1
DNA: TGTGCCAGTATGGACTGGGGGGGGCGAGCTGAAGCTTTCTTT
CDR3: CASMDWGGRAEAFF

size: .
D: .
V: TRBV2
J: TRBJ1-3
DNA: TGTGCCAGCAGTAGAGCCACAGGATCTGGAAACACCATATATTTT
CDR3: CASSRATGSGNTIYF

size: .
D: TRBD1
V: TRBV14
J: TRBJ2-7
DNA: TGTGCCAGCAGCCAAGATCACGTTGGGACAGGGCCCTACGAGCAGTACTTC
CDR3: CASSQDHVGTGPYEQYF